One T cell receptor beta chain is described in this entry. Its target is not known. The data originate from a study of blood T cells in healthy people across ages. Findings and limits, study-wide: Researchers report that TCR beta diversity correlated strongly with naive T cell percentage.

Per-sample yields of isolated PBMCs were at least 7 million. Germline V gives CDR1 GTSNPN, CDR2 SVGIG (reference sequence). Trimming cost V 0 bases and J 7 bases, with 10 bases left between them. This CDR3 spans 14 amino acids. PCR was performed a second time for about 7 to 12 cycles using a sample-barcoded 5' primer and a J-beta primer mix. One entry per CDR3 protein, called by TCRdb with MiXCR from the 5' RACE reads. The sample gives around 900,000 distinct CDR3 sequences, under 30% of which show up once; 17% is in the top ten. Input material: blood. The receptor was isolated from an elderly woman in good health. This chain connects TRBV30 to TRBJ1-6; D is unclear. The DNA of the CDR3 is TGTGCCTGGAGTGTAACCAGGTTGAATTCACCCCTCCACTTT. Its translation: CAWSVTRLNSPLHF.